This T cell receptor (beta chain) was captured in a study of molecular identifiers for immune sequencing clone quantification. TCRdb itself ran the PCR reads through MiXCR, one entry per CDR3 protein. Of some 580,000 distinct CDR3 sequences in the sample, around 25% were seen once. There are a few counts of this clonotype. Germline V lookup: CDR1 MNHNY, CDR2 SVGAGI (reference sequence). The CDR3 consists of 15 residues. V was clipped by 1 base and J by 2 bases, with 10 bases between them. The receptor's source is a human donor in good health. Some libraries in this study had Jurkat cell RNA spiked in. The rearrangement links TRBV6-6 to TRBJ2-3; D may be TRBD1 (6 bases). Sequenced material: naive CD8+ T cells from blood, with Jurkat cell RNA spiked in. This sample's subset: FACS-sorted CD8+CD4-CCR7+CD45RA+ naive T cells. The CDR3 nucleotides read TGTGCCAGCAGTTACTATGGGACACACACAGATACGCAGTATTTT. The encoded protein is CASSYYGTHTDTQYF.